The source of this TCR beta chain is a study of radiation and T cells in renal cell carcinoma. This CDR3 region has 15 residues. CDR1 is SNHLY, CDR2 FYNNEI, per germline. The ends were cut back, 2 bases at V and 4 bases at J, with 12 bases in the middle. Assay: immunoSEQ multiplex PCR; the TCRdb copy retains only in-frame clones and omits some. The table shows about 130,000 clones, with 65% to 85% occurring only once. Time point denoted: blood 2 weeks post-SBRT. The treatment is: 15 Gy SBRT to primary tumor, nephrectomy 4 weeks later. Blood was sampled at baseline, 2 weeks and 4 weeks after SBRT. Of note for this clone: No antigen is known for it.

Whole-study results and caveats: Baseline intratumoral clonotype presence is unknown without pretreatment biopsies. In blood, top tumor clones expanded by 2 weeks, shrinking by 4.

The sequencing here drew on blood, taken from a patient whose treatment included radiotherapy and nephrectomy. The chain links TRBV2 to TRBJ2-1; D is uncertain. The receptor was derived from a middle-aged man with renal cell carcinoma. The CDR3, as DNA: TGTGCCAGCAGTGAAATGGGTCTGAATTACAATGAGCAGTTCTTC. This encodes CASSEMGLNYNEQFF.